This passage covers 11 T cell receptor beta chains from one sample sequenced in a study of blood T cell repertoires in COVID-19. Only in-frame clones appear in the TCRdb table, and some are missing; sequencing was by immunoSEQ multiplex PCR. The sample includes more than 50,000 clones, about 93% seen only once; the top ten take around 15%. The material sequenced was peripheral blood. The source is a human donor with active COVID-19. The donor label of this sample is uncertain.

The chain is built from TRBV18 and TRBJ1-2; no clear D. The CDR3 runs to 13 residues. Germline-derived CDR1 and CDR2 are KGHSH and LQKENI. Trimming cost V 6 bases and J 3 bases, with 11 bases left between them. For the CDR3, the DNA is TGTGCCAGCTCCCTGGCGGCGGACTATGGCTACACCTTC. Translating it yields CASSLAADYGYTF.

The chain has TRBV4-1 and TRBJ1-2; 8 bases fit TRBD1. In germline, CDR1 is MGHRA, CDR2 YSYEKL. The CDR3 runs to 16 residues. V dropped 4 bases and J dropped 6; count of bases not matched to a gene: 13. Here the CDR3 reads CASSPLQRTGNDGYTF. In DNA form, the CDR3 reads TGCGCCAGCAGCCCGCTCCAGCGGACAGGGAATGATGGCTACACCTTC.

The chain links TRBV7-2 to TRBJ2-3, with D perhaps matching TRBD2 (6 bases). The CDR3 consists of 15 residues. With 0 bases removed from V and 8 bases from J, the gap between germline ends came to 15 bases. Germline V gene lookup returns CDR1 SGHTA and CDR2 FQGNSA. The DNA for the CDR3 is TGTGCCAGCAGCTTAGCGCGGGACTCGCTCCTTACGCAGTATTTT. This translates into CASSLARDSLLTQYF.

Written as DNA, the CDR3 is TGCGCCAGCAGCCCTCTCCCACCCGGGACAGGCCCCTACGAGCAGTACTTC. It specifies CASSPLPPGTGPYEQYF. The chain couples TRBV5-1 to TRBJ2-7; 8 bases line up with TRBD1. CDR3 length equals 17 residues. The V segment lost 4 bases and the J segment 2 bases; nucleotides outside the gene matches: 14. Germline values: CDR1 SGHRS, CDR2 YFSETQ. The whole variable domain, remainder taken from reference TRBV5-1 and TRBJ2-7, is KAGVTQTPRYLIKTRGQQVTLSCSPISGHRSVSWYQQTPGQGLQFLFEYFSETQRNKGNFPGRFSGRQFSNSRSEMNVSTLELGDSALYLCASSPLPPGTGPYEQYFGPGTRLTVT.

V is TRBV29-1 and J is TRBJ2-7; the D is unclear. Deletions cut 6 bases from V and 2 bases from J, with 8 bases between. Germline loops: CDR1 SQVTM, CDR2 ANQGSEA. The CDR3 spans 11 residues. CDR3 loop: CSVGGAYEQYF. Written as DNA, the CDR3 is TGCAGCGTCGGCGGTGCCTACGAGCAGTACTTC.

The CDR3 loop is CASSLGGPTEAFF. For the CDR3, the DNA is TGTGCCAGCAGCCTGGGGGGACCCACTGAAGCTTTCTTT. The chain combines TRBV7-3 with TRBJ1-1; weak D call: TRBD1 (5 bases). Deletions cut 5 bases from V and 4 bases from J, with 11 bases between. In germline, CDR1 is SGHTA, CDR2 FQGTGA. There are 13 residues in the CDR3.

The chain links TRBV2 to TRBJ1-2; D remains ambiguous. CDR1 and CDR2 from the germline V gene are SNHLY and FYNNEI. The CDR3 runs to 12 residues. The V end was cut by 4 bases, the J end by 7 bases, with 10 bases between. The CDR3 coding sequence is TGTGCCAGCAGTGCCCAAGCGGGTGGCTACACCTTC. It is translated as CASSAQAGGYTF.

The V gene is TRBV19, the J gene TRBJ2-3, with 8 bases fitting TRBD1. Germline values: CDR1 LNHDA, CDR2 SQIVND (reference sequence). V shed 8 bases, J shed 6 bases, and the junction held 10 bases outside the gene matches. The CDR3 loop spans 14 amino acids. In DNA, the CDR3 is TGTGCCAGTGATGGGACAGGCGGTAGCGATACGCAGTATTTT. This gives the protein CASDGTGGSDTQYF.

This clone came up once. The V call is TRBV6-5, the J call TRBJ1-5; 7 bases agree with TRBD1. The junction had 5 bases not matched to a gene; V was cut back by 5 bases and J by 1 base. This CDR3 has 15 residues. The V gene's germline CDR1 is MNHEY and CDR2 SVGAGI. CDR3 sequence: CASSRGGASNQPQHF. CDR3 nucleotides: TGTGCCAGCAGTAGAGGGGGCGCAAGCAATCAGCCCCAGCATTTT.

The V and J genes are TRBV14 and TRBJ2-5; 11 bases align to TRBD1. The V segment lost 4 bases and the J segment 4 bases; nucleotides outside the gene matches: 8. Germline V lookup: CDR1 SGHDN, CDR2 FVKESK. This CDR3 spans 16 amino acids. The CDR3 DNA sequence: TGTGCCAGCAGCCCGTTTGGCGGGACAGGGGGAGAGACCCAGTACTTC. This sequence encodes CASSPFGGTGGETQYF.

This CDR3 reads CASSPGTSGNTIYF. The CDR3 DNA reads TGCGCCAGCAGCCCCGGGACATCTGGAAACACCATATATTTT. The rearrangement uses TRBV5-1 and TRBJ1-3, with a possible D match to TRBD1 (6 bases). This CDR3 comprises 14 residues. With 4 bases removed from V and 1 base from J, the gap between germline ends came to 9 bases. From germline, CDR1 is SGHRS and CDR2 YFSETQ. The whole variable domain, filled in from reference TRBV5-1 and TRBJ1-3, reads KAGVTQTPRYLIKTRGQQVTLSCSPISGHRSVSWYQQTPGQGLQFLFEYFSETQRNKGNFPGRFSGRQFSNSRSEMNVSTLELGDSALYLCASSPGTSGNTIYFGEGSWLTVV.